This entry describes one TCR beta chain. No cognate antigen has been identified for it. Base qualities are not provided; no much larger clone lies one nucleotide away. The data belong to a study of T cell repertoires in cytomegalovirus infection (dated by TCRdb to between 2017 and 2020). Describing the broader study: The HLA type of each donor mattered for the analysis, because public TCR beta signatures pointed to carriage of CMV infection along with the matching HLA type. The study at large found these results: Cumulative frequency of public TCR beta family members discriminated carriers of CMV infection plus the relevant HLA type in this cohort and an independent approximately 340-donor cohort. The ex vivo response was dominated by HLA-C-restricted CMV-specific TCR beta clonotypes, which also provided the single most frequent clonotype in two of eight donors.

Spanning cysteine to phenylalanine, the CDR3 consists of 16 amino acids. The retained sequence is limited to the CDR3, 48 bases, with the frame set at the first base. Reading the germline V gene gives CDR1 LGHNA and CDR2 YNFKEQ. Clipping removes 1 base from V and 5 bases from J, with 7 as the unmatched junction base count. The instrument given in TCRdb is Illumina HiSeq 1500. The public reads were reanalyzed by TCRdb: fastp trimming at Q25, MiXCR alignment, in-frame beta chains only. CDR3 protein duplicates are merged, each entry listing the most common genes and DNA. Recorded for this sample are fewer than 350,000 distinct CDR3 sequences; roughly 17% of them occurred a single time. Around 11% of the sample lies in the top ten.

The clonotype comes from a human donor in good health (CMV status not recorded). Some clones in this sample may be carry-over from other donors' samples. The chain couples TRBV4-2 to TRBJ2-5, with 10 bases in between that match TRBD2. The sequenced sample was PBMCs. The CDR3 sequence is CASSQVSLAGEETQYF. The DNA reads as follows: TGTGCCAGCAGCCAAGTGAGCCTAGCGGGGGAGGAGACCCAGTACTTC.